This TCR beta chain stems from a study of control samples from healthy donors and cancer patients. Sequenced by immunoSEQ multiplex PCR; TCRdb stores in-frame clones only, minus some. The table lists approximately 50,000 clones, about 87% of them singletons. The CDR3 loop spans 14 amino acids. V shed 7 bases, J shed 2 bases, and the junction held 3 bases outside the gene matches. Germline lookup yields CDR1 SNHLY and CDR2 FYNNEI. The chain carries TRBV2 and TRBJ1-2; 11 nucleotides line up with TRBD1. The sequenced sample consisted of PBMCs. The TCR originated in a woman in her sixties or seventies with lung cancer. Here the CDR3 DNA reads TGTGCCAGCACCGGGACAGGGGGGAACTATGGCTACACCTTC. It specifies CASTGTGGNYGYTF.